This TCR beta chain was sequenced in a study of spatial heterogeneity in lung cancer. Background on the study: Untreated early-stage non-small cell lung cancer patients, over 55 in total, were the donors. General study results and limits: Ubiquitous expanded tumor TCRs were seen in blood more at resection than at follow-up.

Specified time point: blood at routine non-recurrence follow-up after resection. The presence of a unique molecular identifier marked each TCR cDNA molecule. TCRdb analysed the 5' RACE reads with MiXCR anew, one entry per CDR3 protein. The sample yields about 15,000 distinct CDR3 sequences, 6.3% seen once. Trimming stripped 3 bases from V and 0 bases from J, with 18 bases between. Per the germline V gene, CDR1 is DFQATT and CDR2 is SNEGSKA (reference sequence). The CDR3 is 18 residues long. The table lists this clonotype with many counts. Its cognate antigen is unknown. This clonotype was obtained from a male donor with early-stage non-small cell lung cancer. The V gene is TRBV20-1, the J gene TRBJ2-6; TRBD1 is a possible D gene (5 bases). The material sequenced was PBMCs, taken at follow-up. The CDR3 is CSARLQGRNSSGANVLTF. CDR3 in DNA: TGCAGTGCTAGGCTCCAGGGCAGGAACAGCTCTGGGGCCAACGTCCTGACTTTC.